This T cell receptor (beta chain) derives from a study of response to subunit inactivated influenza vaccine listed by TCRdb under 2018. With respect to the entire study: Deep quantitative profiling of the T cell receptor repertoire was used in the study to follow responses to a trivalent subunit inactivated influenza vaccine.

Regarding this clonotype: Its antigen target is currently unknown. Nothing much larger sits one base from this clone, and base qualities are not available.

Overall study outcomes, separate from this receptor: It was suggested by the authors that each seasonal influenza vaccination may recruit only a limited number of new T cells.

The library came from RT-PCR. The data were produced on an Illumina HiSeq 2500. TCRdb applied fastp at Q25 and MiXCR to the public reads, then kept only in-frame beta chains. Here each entry gathers all rows of one CDR3 protein and keeps the most common genes and DNA. The sample table records 600,000 to 850,000 distinct CDR3 sequences; 11% to 15% of these occur just once. 7.5% to 8% of the sample lies in the top ten. Measured from the cysteine to the phenylalanine, the CDR3 is 13 residues long. Just CDR3 DNA is preserved here, 39 bases in frame from base 1. Trimming takes 0 bases from V and 10 bases from J, and the germline ends sit 13 bases apart. Reading the germline V gene (reference sequence) gives CDR1 SGHNT and CDR2 YYREEE.

Sequences were derived from PBMCs from blood, sampled less than 15 days before vaccination. The receptor's source is a man over 45 who received an inactivated influenza vaccine. Donor details come from another sample of the same person, matched by shared clones. The sequence is built from TRBV5-4 and TRBJ1-1; the D gene is perhaps TRBD1, on 6 matching bases. The CDR3 has the sequence CASSLETGHSAFF. In nucleotides, the sequence is TGTGCCAGCAGCTTGGAAACAGGGCATTCAGCTTTCTTT.